The 28 T cell receptor beta chains below were found in one sample sequenced in a study of cytomegalovirus exposure and HLA in healthy donors. The PCR made use of 60 Vbeta and 13 Jbeta primers. The method was immunoSEQ multiplex PCR; TCRdb's version includes in-frame clones alone and lacks a portion of them. The sample lists tens of thousands of clones, over 60% occurring once. Sequencing was carried out using PBMCs. These receptors were taken from a man between 40 and 49 years old in good health and CMV-seropositive.

V gene TRBV5-1 combines with J gene TRBJ2-1, with a possible D match to TRBD2 (6 bases). The CDR3 runs to 15 residues. Germline-derived CDR1 and CDR2 are SGHRS and YFSETQ. Trimming stripped 7 bases from V and 5 bases from J, with 19 bases between. CDR3 sequence: CASSGASWGDNEQFF. In nucleotides, the CDR3 is TGCGCCAGCTCTGGGGCGTCCTGGGGGGACAATGAGCAGTTCTTC.

CDR3 sequence reads: CASSPGTSGATYNEQFF. CDR3 coding DNA: TGTGCCAGCAGCCCCGGGACTAGCGGGGCTACGTACAATGAGCAGTTCTTC. The V and J genes are TRBV7-2 and TRBJ2-1, with TRBD2 identical over 13 bases. Germline V lookup: CDR1 SGHTA, CDR2 FQGNSA. The length of the CDR3 is 17 residues. The J segment lost 4 bases and the V segment lost 5 bases, leaving 8 bases of the junction unmatched.

This rearrangement joins TRBV4-3 to TRBJ2-2, with a possible D match to TRBD2 (7 bases). Trimming cost V 0 bases and J 7 bases, with 15 bases left between them. The CDR3 is 16 amino acids. Germline-derived CDR1 and CDR2 are LGHNA and YSLEER. CDR3 bases: TGCGCCAGCAGCCAAGATCTAAGGGGAGGGGGCGGGGAGCTGTTTTTT. This translates into CASSQDLRGGGGELFF.

The chain couples TRBV18 to TRBJ2-3, with D possibly TRBD1 on 6 matching bases. This CDR3 region has 16 residues. Germline V CDR1 and CDR2: KGHSH, LQKENI. Trimming removed 1 base from V and 0 bases from J, with 11 bases in between. The CDR3 coding sequence is TGTGCCAGCTCACCACTACAGGGTAGGAGCACAGATACGCAGTATTTT. Its protein is CASSPLQGRSTDTQYF.

This clone was counted a few times. This chain links TRBV6-5 with TRBJ2-1, with 8 nucleotides matching TRBD2. Germline values: CDR1 MNHEY, CDR2 SVGAGI. V was clipped by 2 bases and J by 2 bases; unmatched bases: 5. The CDR3 spans 16 residues. CDR3 sequence (DNA): TGTGCCAGCAGTTACCAGACTAGCGAAACCTACAATGAGCAGTTCTTC. It translates to CASSYQTSETYNEQFF.

The chain combines TRBV5-1 with TRBJ1-5; 8 bases are a match to TRBD1. CDR3 size: 14 residues. The germline gives CDR1 SGHRS, CDR2 YFSETQ. V lost 4 bases, J lost 6 bases, and 6 bases stayed unmatched. This CDR3 is CASSEQTGVQPQHF. In nucleotides, the CDR3 is TGCGCCAGCAGCGAACAGACAGGGGTTCAGCCCCAGCATTTT.

This clone turned up a few times. The V call is TRBV27, the J call TRBJ2-3; the D is unclear. The V gene's germline CDR1 is MNHEY and CDR2 SMNVEV (reference sequence). The CDR3 spans 12 residues. Trimming shortened V by 6 bases and J by 4 bases, and 8 bases separated the two germline ends. CDR3 sequence (DNA): TGTGCCAGCAGCTCCCCTCCAGATACGCAGTATTTT. It codes for CASSSPPDTQYF.

This chain connects TRBV5-6 to TRBJ2-1; D remains ambiguous. CDR3 size: 14 residues. Trimming shortened V by 1 base and J by 4 bases, and 9 bases separated the two germline ends. CDR1 is SGHDT and CDR2 is YYEEEE in the germline V gene. For the CDR3, the DNA is TGTGCCAGCAGCTTGTGGGCCCCATACAATGAGCAGTTCTTC. Its protein is CASSLWAPYNEQFF.

Worth noting for this clone: The identical CDR3 is also encoded by other nucleotide sequences in the sample. The V gene is TRBV7-9, the J gene TRBJ1-1; D is undetermined. Trimming removed 5 bases at V and 4 bases at J, with 14 bases between. The CDR3 extends over 14 amino acids. Germline loops: CDR1 SEHNR, CDR2 FQNEAQ (reference sequence). CDR3: CASSPRRAGTEAFF. The CDR3 DNA reads as TGTGCCAGCAGCCCCCGGCGGGCTGGCACTGAAGCTTTCTTT.

This clone came up a few times. The chain is built from TRBV7-6 and TRBJ2-7; 8 bases match TRBD2. CDR3 length equals 16 residues. V was pared by 1 base and J by 3 bases, with 8 bases of the junction left unmatched. Germline V gene lookup returns CDR1 SGHVS and CDR2 FNYEAQ. The CDR3 region has the DNA TGTGCCAGCAGCTTAGATCGGGGGGGACTAGTCTACGAGCAGTACTTC. Translated, it gives CASSLDRGGLVYEQYF.

The gene calls are TRBV6-6 and TRBJ2-5; 9 bases fit TRBD1. Unmatched junction bases numbered 9, after V lost 5 bases and J lost 5 bases. This CDR3 has 15 residues. Germline V gives CDR1 MNHNY, CDR2 SVGAGI (reference sequence). The CDR3 DNA is TGTGCCAGCAGTATGACCCCCGGACAGGGGGAGACCCAGTACTTC. Translated: CASSMTPGQGETQYF.

The CDR3 DNA reads as TGCGCCAGCAGCCCTCGGGGGGCATTAAGGACCGGGGAGCTGTTTTTT. It is translated as CASSPRGALRTGELFF. The chain combines TRBV5-1 with TRBJ2-2; weak D call: TRBD2 (7 bases). There are 16 residues in the CDR3. The ends were cut back, 4 bases at V and 5 bases at J, with 18 bases in the middle. The germline gives CDR1 SGHRS, CDR2 YFSETQ.

This clone was seen a handful of times. This rearrangement joins TRBV4-2 to TRBJ2-3, with D unclear. The CDR3 sequence is 16 residues long. CDR1 and CDR2 (germline): LGHNA, YNFKEQ. Between the trimmed V and J ends, which lost 0 bases and 1 base, there was a span of 11 bases. CDR3 region: CASSQESLPRTDTQYF. The CDR3 DNA follows: TGTGCCAGCAGCCAAGAAAGTCTACCACGCACAGATACGCAGTATTTT.

The chain carries TRBV11-1 and TRBJ2-1, with 10 bases aligning to TRBD2. This CDR3 region has 17 residues. Germline-derived CDR1 and CDR2 are SGHAT and FQDESV (reference sequence). V shed 5 bases and J 4 bases; nucleotides not matched to a gene: 11. DNA of the CDR3: TGTGCCAGCAGCCCTGGACTAGCGGCGAACCCTTACAATGAGCAGTTCTTC. Its translation: CASSPGLAANPYNEQFF.

The chain carries TRBV15 and TRBJ2-2; 10 bases fit TRBD2. The trim removed 2 bases at V and 7 bases at J, leaving 1 base unmatched. CDR1 is LNHNV and CDR2 is YYDKDF in the germline V gene (reference sequence). There are 14 residues in the CDR3. CDR3 region: CATSRLAGVGELFF. The CDR3 DNA reads TGTGCCACCAGCAGACTAGCGGGGGTCGGGGAGCTGTTTTTT.

About this clone itself: The same CDR3 is also encoded by other DNA sequences in this sample. The CDR3 sequence is CASSLVGGNTEAFF. The CDR3, as DNA: TGTGCCAGCAGCCTGGTGGGGGGGAACACTGAAGCTTTCTTT. The genes are TRBV11-2 and TRBJ1-1; weak D call: TRBD1 (5 bases). The V and J ends lost 5 bases and 1 base respectively, with 11 bases between them. CDR3 length equals 14 residues. CDR1 and CDR2 (germline): SGHAT, FQNNGV.

This clone was recorded a few times. V gene TRBV7-9 combines with J gene TRBJ1-6, with 8 nucleotides matching TRBD1. V shed 6 bases and J 6 bases; nucleotides not matched to a gene: 7. The CDR3 has 15 amino acids. CDR1 and CDR2 (germline): SEHNR, FQNEAQ (reference sequence). In nucleotides, the CDR3 is TGTGCCAGCAGACATGGACAGGGTGGTAATTCACCCCTCCACTTT. Amino acids: CASRHGQGGNSPLHF.

The table lists this clone with a few counts. The chain carries TRBV13 and TRBJ1-2, with a tentative D call TRBD1 (5 bases). CDR3 size: 16 residues. V gave up 3 bases and J gave up 1 base, with 15 bases separating them. Germline V gene lookup returns CDR1 PRHDT and CDR2 FYEKMQ (reference sequence). The CDR3 protein is CASSFPTSGVNYGYTF. As DNA, the CDR3 is TGTGCCAGCAGCTTCCCAACCTCGGGGGTTAACTATGGCTACACCTTC.

This clone was recorded once. The V call is TRBV13, the J call TRBJ2-5; 10 bases are shared with TRBD2. This CDR3 has 16 amino acids. V was pared by 5 bases and J by 3 bases, with 9 bases of the junction left unmatched. The V gene's germline CDR1 is PRHDT and CDR2 FYEKMQ (reference sequence). The CDR3 loop reads CASSPGTSDFEETQYF. The CDR3, as DNA: TGTGCCAGCAGCCCGGGGACTAGCGACTTCGAAGAGACCCAGTACTTC.

The chain couples TRBV30 to TRBJ1-2, with D possibly matching TRBD1 (6 bases). The germline V gene has CDR1 GTSNPN and CDR2 SVGIG (reference sequence). V shed 0 bases and J shed 7 bases, with 15 bases lying between them. This CDR3 contains 14 residues. The CDR3 reads CAWSVLGGRGGYTF. The DNA of the CDR3 is TGTGCCTGGAGTGTACTGGGGGGGCGGGGTGGCTACACCTTC.

The chain is built from TRBV28 and TRBJ1-2; D gene uncertain. This CDR3 is built from 15 residues. Germline loops: CDR1 MDHEN, CDR2 SYDVKM. Trimming left V 3 bases short and J 3 bases short, with 14 bases between. CDR3 sequence (DNA): TGTGCCAGCAGTTTTGGGTCTGGAGCTGACTATGGCTACACCTTC. This gives the protein CASSFGSGADYGYTF.

The chain couples TRBV5-1 to TRBJ2-5; 8 bases agree with TRBD2. CDR3 length equals 15 residues. Germline CDR1 reads SGHRS; CDR2 reads YFSETQ. With 4 bases clipped from V and 5 bases from J, the junction kept 10 bases outside the gene matches. CDR3 residues: CASSPTGGPGETQYF. CDR3 in DNA: TGCGCCAGCAGCCCTACGGGGGGGCCGGGGGAGACCCAGTACTTC.

The chain carries TRBV5-4 and TRBJ2-3; 9 nucleotides line up with TRBD1. The V gene's germline CDR1 is SGHNT and CDR2 YYREEE (reference sequence). The CDR3 runs 16 residues. Trimming cost V 4 bases and J 1 base; bases outside gene matches: 7. The CDR3: CASSGIRDRGTDTQYF. The DNA for the CDR3 is TGTGCCAGCAGCGGCATCCGGGACAGGGGCACAGATACGCAGTATTTT.

The chain has TRBV29-1 and TRBJ1-4; D gene unclear. With 4 bases removed from V and 3 bases from J, the gap between germline ends came to 6 bases. This CDR3 comprises 12 residues. Germline V gene sequence: CDR1 SQVTM, CDR2 ANQGSEA. The CDR3 here is CSVALSNEKLFF. CDR3 bases: TGCAGCGTTGCCTTGTCTAATGAAAAACTGTTTTTT.

The chain's CDR3 is CASTEFGYGYTF. CDR3 nucleotides: TGTGCCAGTACGGAGTTCGGGTATGGCTACACCTTC. This chain joins TRBV19 and TRBJ1-2; no definite D call. The CDR3 loop spans 12 amino acids. Trimming shortened V by 7 bases and J by 5 bases, and 11 bases separated the two germline ends. Germline V gene sequence: CDR1 LNHDA, CDR2 SQIVND (reference sequence).

This chain connects TRBV5-1 to TRBJ2-3, with D possibly matching TRBD1 (6 bases). CDR3 length: 13 residues. Germline loops: CDR1 SGHRS, CDR2 YFSETQ. V lost 7 bases and J 2 bases, leaving 11 bases between the germline ends. The CDR3 spells CASRDTITDTQYF. DNA for the CDR3: TGCGCCAGCCGGGACACAATCACAGATACGCAGTATTTT.

The chain recombines TRBV5-1 with TRBJ1-2; 7 bases line up with TRBD1. With V trimmed by 0 bases and J by 0 bases, 5 bases remained unmatched. Germline CDR1 SGHRS, CDR2 YFSETQ. The CDR3 sequence is 16 residues long. CDR3 nucleotides: TGCGCCAGCAGCTTGGGACAGGGAACAGCTAACTATGGCTACACCTTC. It specifies CASSLGQGTANYGYTF.

The chain uses TRBV27 and TRBJ1-2; D possibly corresponds to TRBD1 (6 bases). CDR1 is MNHEY, CDR2 SMNVEV, per germline (reference sequence). The V and J ends lost 4 bases and 5 bases respectively, with 17 bases between them. This CDR3 region has 15 residues. CDR3 DNA sequence: TGTGCCAGCAGTTCTAACGGGGCAGGGGAGTATGGCTACACCTTC. Translation: CASSSNGAGEYGYTF.